This TCR beta chain was identified during a study of blood T cell repertoires in COVID-19. Study summary: T cells, B-cell-depleted T cells, or PBMCs supplied cDNA or gDNA.

Those who participated ranged in age from about 18 to 89 years and resided in about two dozen US areas. Participant-given clinical history determined each cohort assignment. In the authors' methods: How many nucleated cells were present was estimated from reference gene primer amplification. Only in-frame clones appear in the TCRdb table, and some are missing; sequencing was by immunoSEQ multiplex PCR. V, J and clone size are taken as reported in that table, and D and trimming were inferred from the DNA itself. The sample lists 250,000 or so clones; 91% were seen once. Trimming stripped 4 bases from V and 5 bases from J, with 9 bases between. The V gene's germline CDR1 is MNHEY and CDR2 SVGEGT. The CDR3 totals 13 residues.

The chain is built from TRBV6-2 or TRBV6-3 and TRBJ2-1; D gene unclear. This TCR was recovered from a human donor in a cohort exposed to, infected with or recovered from COVID-19 (not recorded which). The donor label of this sample is uncertain. The sample consisted of PBMCs or T cells enriched from blood (not recorded which). The CDR3 nucleotides are TGTGCCAGCAGTTTCCTACCAAACAATGAGCAGTTCTTC. Translated: CASSFLPNNEQFF.